A single sample gave rise to the 21 T cell receptor beta chains below, sequenced in a study of blood T cell repertoires in COVID-19. TCRdb's copy holds only in-frame clones and misses some; the assay was immunoSEQ multiplex PCR. The sample holds fewer than 500,000 clones; roughly 90% are singletons and the top ten take 0.95% to 1%. The source material was PBMCs or T cells enriched from blood (not recorded which). The receptors shown here come from a woman aged 25-40 years with acute COVID-19.

This clone was seen a handful of times. V usage is TRBV25-1 and J usage is TRBJ2-7; the D gene is possibly TRBD1 (5 bases). Looked up from germline, CDR1 is MGHDK and CDR2 is SYGVNS. The CDR3 has 12 amino acids. V lost 4 bases and J 3 bases, leaving 7 bases between the germline ends. CDR3 in amino acids: CASSGQIYEQYF. The DNA for the CDR3 is TGTGCCAGCAGTGGACAGATCTACGAGCAGTACTTC.

J is TRBJ1-2 and V is TRBV7-2; 8 bases fit TRBD1. The germline V gene has CDR1 SGHTA and CDR2 FQGNSA. The CDR3 length is 20 residues. The V and J ends lost 0 bases and 10 bases, in that order; junction bases with no gene match: 25. The CDR3 protein is CASSLAPPGTGLRGGTDYTF. CDR3 DNA sequence: TGTGCCAGCAGCTTAGCACCTCCGGGGACAGGCTTAAGAGGGGGGACGGACTACACCTTC.

V is TRBV10-2 and J is TRBJ1-1, with 7 bases that match TRBD1. CDR3 length equals 14 residues. Unmatched junction bases numbered 5, after V lost 7 bases and J lost 0 bases. The germline V gene encodes CDR1 WSHSY and CDR2 SAAADI. This chain's CDR3 is CASIHRGVNTEAFF. The CDR3 nucleotides are TGCGCCAGCATTCACAGGGGAGTGAACACTGAAGCTTTCTTT.

V usage is TRBV29-1 and J usage is TRBJ1-2, with 7 positions matching TRBD1. Losses at the gene ends were 7 bases for V and 5 bases for J; bases not matched to a gene: 7. The CDR3 is made up of 12 amino acids. Germline-derived CDR1 and CDR2 are SQVTM and ANQGSEA. CDR3 in DNA: TGCAGCGCCCCGGGACAGCCTTATGGCTACACCTTC. Its translation is CSAPGQPYGYTF.

The chain combines TRBV19 with TRBJ2-3; 8 nucleotides line up with TRBD1. Germline CDR1 and CDR2: LNHDA and SQIVND (reference sequence). The length of the CDR3 is 12 residues. V was clipped by 5 bases and J by 9 bases; unmatched bases: 4. CDR3 sequence reads: CASSVTGGTQYF. For the CDR3, the DNA is TGTGCCAGTAGTGTTACAGGGGGGACGCAGTATTTT.

The chain recombines TRBV29-1 with TRBJ1-2, with D uncertain. V was cut by 4 bases and J by 6 bases, with 9 bases left in between. The CDR3 contains 11 residues. CDR1 is SQVTM and CDR2 is ANQGSEA in the germline V gene. In DNA, the CDR3 is TGCAGCGTTGGACGCCAGGATGGCTACACCTTC. Amino acid sequence: CSVGRQDGYTF.

The CDR3 nucleotides read TGTGCCTGGAGCCCTACCGGGGGGGTTGGCTACACCTTC. Its translation: CAWSPTGGVGYTF. V is TRBV30 and J is TRBJ1-2, with TRBD1 as a possible D gene (5 bases). Trimming cost V 3 bases and J 7 bases, with 15 bases left between them. The CDR3 has 13 residues. Germline V gives CDR1 GTSNPN, CDR2 SVGIG (reference sequence).

This chain links TRBV6-5 with TRBJ1-5; 9 positions agree with TRBD1. The CDR3 contains 12 residues. Losses at the gene ends were 11 bases for V and 4 bases for J; bases not matched to a gene: 3. CDR1 is MNHEY, CDR2 SVGAGI, per germline. The CDR3: CAEGQGNQPQHF. The DNA for the CDR3 is TGTGCCGAGGGACAGGGTAATCAGCCCCAGCATTTT.

A single count supports this clone. The rearrangement links TRBV5-5 to TRBJ2-3; the match to TRBD1 covers 7 bases. Germline-derived CDR1 and CDR2 are SGHKS and YYEKEE (reference sequence). This CDR3 has 16 amino acids. With 3 bases clipped from V and 0 bases from J, the junction kept 7 bases outside the gene matches. The CDR3 loop reads CASSSRQGASTDTQYF. The CDR3 DNA is TGTGCCAGCAGCTCGAGACAGGGCGCTAGCACAGATACGCAGTATTTT.

The CDR3 region is CASSLTGLAEKLFF. CDR3 DNA: TGCGCCAGCAGCTTGACAGGGTTGGCTGAAAAACTGTTTTTT. The J gene is TRBJ1-4, the V gene TRBV5-1; D is perhaps TRBD1 (6 bases). Germline V CDR1 and CDR2: SGHRS, YFSETQ. V lost 1 base, J lost 7 bases, and 11 bases lay in between. This CDR3 is built from 14 residues.

This chain connects TRBV19 to TRBJ2-7; 7 bases are a match to TRBD2. Germline CDR1 reads LNHDA; CDR2 reads SQIVND (reference sequence). V was clipped by 4 bases and J by 6 bases; unmatched bases: 12. This CDR3 contains 15 residues. The CDR3 nucleotides read TGTGCCAGTAGTAGGGCAGCGGGGCCCGCCCTCGAGCAGTACTTC. It encodes CASSRAAGPALEQYF.

The rearrangement links TRBV24-1 to TRBJ2-2; 8 nucleotides line up with TRBD1. CDR1 is KGHDR and CDR2 is SFDVKD in the germline V gene. The CDR3 sequence is 17 residues long. J gave up 3 bases and V 3 bases, and 8 bases lay outside the gene matches. CDR3 sequence reads: CATSDIQGARHTGELFF. Written as DNA, the CDR3 is TGTGCCACCAGTGATATTCAGGGGGCGCGCCACACCGGGGAGCTGTTTTTT.

The V gene is TRBV19, the J gene TRBJ1-5, with 9 bases lining up with TRBD1. Germline loops: CDR1 LNHDA, CDR2 SQIVND (reference sequence). This CDR3 comprises 15 residues. V shed 2 bases, J shed 6 bases, and the junction held 5 bases outside the gene matches. This CDR3 reads CASSIRRTGAQPQHF. In nucleotides, the CDR3 is TGTGCCAGTAGTATAAGGAGGACAGGGGCTCAGCCCCAGCATTTT.

The rearrangement links TRBV27 to TRBJ1-1; D is possibly TRBD1 (6 bases). The germline V gene has CDR1 MNHEY and CDR2 SMNVEV (reference sequence). The ends were cut back, 5 bases at V and 0 bases at J, with 10 bases in the middle. CDR3 size: 14 residues. The CDR3 DNA follows: TGTGCCAGCAGTACGACAGGACTGAACACTGAAGCTTTCTTT. Residues: CASSTTGLNTEAFF.

The chain carries TRBV10-2 and TRBJ2-3, with a tentative D call TRBD2 (7 bases). CDR3 length equals 13 residues. CDR1 and CDR2 (germline): WSHSY, SAAADI. V was pared by 8 bases and J by 0 bases, with 9 bases between. The CDR3 sequence: CASRGASTDTQYF. CDR3 bases: TGCGCCAGCCGGGGGGCTAGCACAGATACGCAGTATTTT.

This clone was counted once. J is TRBJ1-1 and V is TRBV2; TRBD1 matches at 8 bases. There are 15 residues in the CDR3. Germline V lookup: CDR1 SNHLY, CDR2 FYNNEI. The V segment lost 4 bases and the J segment 1 base; nucleotides outside the gene matches: 5. CDR3 sequence: CASSAQTGENTEAFF. The CDR3 nucleotides read TGTGCCAGCAGTGCCCAGACAGGGGAGAACACTGAAGCTTTCTTT.

This chain joins TRBV4-1 and TRBJ1-1; TRBD1 aligns across 7 bases. The J segment lost 4 bases and the V segment lost 4 bases, leaving 9 bases of the junction unmatched. Per germline, CDR1 MGHRA and CDR2 YSYEKL. The CDR3 totals 15 residues. Written as DNA, the CDR3 is TGCGCCAGCAGCCTTGGACAGGCTCTTAGCACTGAAGCTTTCTTT. Protein sequence: CASSLGQALSTEAFF.

The chain recombines TRBV9 with TRBJ2-3, with D possibly TRBD1 on 7 matching bases. Trimming took off 3 bases at V and 2 bases at J, with 22 bases between the two ends. Germline V gene sequence: CDR1 SGDLS, CDR2 YYNGEE. The CDR3 spans 18 residues. The CDR3 region has the DNA TGTGCCAGCAGCGCGGGGGAAACCTGGACAGGTACCACAGATACGCAGTATTTT. It codes for CASSAGETWTGTTDTQYF. The full variable domain, with the rest looked up from reference TRBV9 and TRBJ2-3, is DSGVTQTPKHLITATGQRVTLRCSPRSGDLSVYWYQQSLDQGLQFLIQYYNGEERAKGNILERFSAQQFPDLHSELNLSSLELGDSALYFCASSAGETWTGTTDTQYFGPGTRLTVL.

The chain's CDR3 is CASSFHTQAGNSPLHF. CDR3 bases: TGTGCCAGCAGTTTCCACACTCAAGCGGGTAATTCACCCCTCCACTTT. V gene TRBV6-5 combines with J gene TRBJ1-6; unclear D gene. Germline CDR1 is MNHEY and CDR2 is SVGAGI. The CDR3 length is 16 residues. The V gene lost 4 bases and the J gene lost 6 bases, with 16 bases spanning the gap.

In nucleotides, the CDR3 is TGCAGCGTTGTAGTAGGGGCGTTCACAGATACGCAGTATTTT. Its translation: CSVVVGAFTDTQYF. V usage is TRBV29-1 and J usage is TRBJ2-3, with TRBD1 as a possible D gene (5 bases). V was clipped by 4 bases and J by 2 bases, with 13 bases between them. The CDR3 totals 14 residues. Looked up from germline, CDR1 is SQVTM and CDR2 is ANQGSEA.

V usage is TRBV6-5 and J usage is TRBJ1-2; 8 positions agree with TRBD1. Germline-derived CDR1 and CDR2 are MNHEY and SVGAGI. The CDR3 length is 13 residues. The V segment lost 2 bases and the J segment 9 bases; nucleotides outside the gene matches: 5. The CDR3 is CASSYGQGGRYTF. The CDR3, as DNA: TGTGCCAGCAGTTACGGACAGGGAGGTCGCTACACCTTC.